This T cell receptor (beta chain) was sequenced for a study of persistence of HIV-infected CD4 T cells. This clone was detected a few times. Its antigen is not identified. Mismatch with germline at one junction end may stem from a read error. This was the immunoSEQ version 4 assay in survey mode. Data came from immunoSEQ multiplex PCR; TCRdb stores just in-frame clones and leaves some out. Of tens of thousands of clones listed, around three quarters are singletons. Germline values: CDR1 LNHNV, CDR2 YYDKDF (reference sequence). The CDR3 extends over 13 amino acids. An overlapping HIV-1 Gag peptide pool stimulated these cells at about 1 ug/peptide/mL. CD40L/CD69 double-negative CD45RO-high memory CD4+ T cells were collected.

The chain employs TRBV15 and TRBJ1-2; tentatively, D is TRBD1 (6 bases). This receptor was taken from an adult man with HIV who was CMV-seropositive. The sequenced sample was CD4+ T cells sorted from PBMCs after roughly 19-hour stimulation, obtained from a patient who received antiretroviral therapy. This chain's CDR3 is CATSRDREGTRDF. In nucleotides, the CDR3 is TGTGCCACCAGCAGAGATAGAGAGGGGACAAGGGATTTC.